This entry features one T cell receptor beta chain sequence. This entry is derived from a study of T cell changes during pregnancy in multiple sclerosis. The protocol was immunoSEQ multiplex PCR, while the TCRdb copy is restricted to in-frame clones and leaves out a portion. The sample contains 50,000 to 60,000 clones, approximately 90% of which appear only once. Trimming at V came to 5 bases and at J to 1 base, leaving 3 bases not matched to a gene. The CDR3 sequence is 15 residues long. Germline V gene data show CDR1 as KGHSH and CDR2 as LQKENI. Sequences were derived from CD4+ T cells from peripheral blood mononuclear cells, sampled in the first trimester of pregnancy. The J gene is TRBJ1-5, the V gene TRBV18; 9 nucleotides align to TRBD1. The TCR sequence derives from a female donor with multiple sclerosis, enrolled in a pregnancy study. The CDR3 coding sequence is TGTGCCAGCTCAGCCGGGACAGGGAGCAATCAGCCCCAGCATTTT. This codes for CASSAGTGSNQPQHF.